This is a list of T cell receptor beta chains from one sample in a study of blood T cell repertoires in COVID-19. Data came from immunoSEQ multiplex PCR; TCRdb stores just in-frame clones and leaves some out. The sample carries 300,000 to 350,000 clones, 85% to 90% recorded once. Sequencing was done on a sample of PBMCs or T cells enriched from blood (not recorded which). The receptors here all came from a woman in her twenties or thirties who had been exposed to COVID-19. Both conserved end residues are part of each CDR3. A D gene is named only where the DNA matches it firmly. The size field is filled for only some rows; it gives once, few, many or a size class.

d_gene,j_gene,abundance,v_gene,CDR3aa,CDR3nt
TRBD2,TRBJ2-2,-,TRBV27,CASKSELAGGRSTGELFF,TGTGCCAGCAAATCCGAACTAGCGGGAGGGCGTAGCACCGGGGAGCTGTTTTTT
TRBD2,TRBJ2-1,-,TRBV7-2,CASSPMSGRTGYNEQFF,TGTGCCAGCAGCCCTATGAGCGGGAGGACTGGCTACAATGAGCAGTTCTTC
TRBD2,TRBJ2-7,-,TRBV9,CASKREASYEQYF,TGTGCCAGCAAGCGGGAAGCCTCCTACGAGCAGTACTTC
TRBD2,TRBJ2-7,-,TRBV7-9,CASSPPGGEQYF,TGTGCCAGCAGCCCGCCGGGGGGGGAGCAGTACTTC
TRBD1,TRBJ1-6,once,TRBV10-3,CAISAGQGGNSPLHF,TGTGCCATCAGCGCTGGACAGGGGGGGAATTCACCCCTCCACTTT
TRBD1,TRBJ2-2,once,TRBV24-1,CATGDRVAGELFF,TGTGCCACAGGGGACAGGGTAGCCGGGGAGCTGTTTTTT
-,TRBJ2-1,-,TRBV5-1,CASSLGLAENNEQFF,TGCGCCAGCAGCTTGGGACTCGCGGAGAACAATGAGCAGTTCTTC
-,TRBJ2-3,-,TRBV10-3,CAISESGSLTDTQYF,TGTGCCATCAGTGAGTCGGGTAGCCTCACAGATACGCAGTATTTT
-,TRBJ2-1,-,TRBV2,CASSEFVPNSNEQFF,TGTGCCAGCAGTGAATTTGTTCCCAACTCCAATGAGCAGTTCTTC
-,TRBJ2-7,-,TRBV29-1,CSVVWTRGGEQYF,TGCAGCGTCGTCTGGACGAGGGGAGGCGAGCAGTACTTC
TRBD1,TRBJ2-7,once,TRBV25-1,CASSALRTGYLREQYF,TGTGCCAGCAGTGCCCTCAGGACAGGGTACCTAAGGGAGCAGTACTTC
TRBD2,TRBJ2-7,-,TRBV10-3,CAITEREFPHEQYF,TGTGCCATCACGGAGCGGGAGTTCCCTCACGAGCAGTACTTC
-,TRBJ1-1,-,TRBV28,CASTNSGNTEAFF,TGTGCCAGCACCAACAGCGGGAACACTGAAGCTTTCTTT
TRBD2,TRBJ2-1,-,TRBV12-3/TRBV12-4,CASSRLAGNEQFF,TGTGCCAGCAGCAGACTAGCGGGCAATGAGCAGTTCTTC
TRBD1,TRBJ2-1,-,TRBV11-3,CASSFLQGKTYNEQFF,TGTGCCAGCAGCTTCCTACAGGGGAAGACCTACAATGAGCAGTTCTTC
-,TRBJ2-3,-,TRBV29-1,CSVPPPDYLDTQYF,TGCAGCGTCCCCCCGCCAGACTATTTGGATACGCAGTATTTT
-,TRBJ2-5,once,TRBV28,CASKFALGGQETQYF,TGTGCCAGCAAATTTGCCCTAGGGGGTCAAGAGACCCAGTACTTC
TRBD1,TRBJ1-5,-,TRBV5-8,CASSRLGSSGQLNQPQHF,TGTGCCAGCAGCCGATTAGGATCTTCGGGACAGCTTAATCAGCCCCAGCATTTT
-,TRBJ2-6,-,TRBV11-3,CASSPSHSGANVLTF,TGTGCCAGCAGCCCCAGTCACTCTGGGGCCAACGTCCTGACTTTC
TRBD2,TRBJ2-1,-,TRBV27,CASSLTSGRSSEQFF,TGTGCCAGCAGTTTGACTAGCGGGAGAAGTAGTGAGCAGTTCTTC
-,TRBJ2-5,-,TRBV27,CASSSLAQETQYF,TGTGCCAGCAGTTCTCTAGCACAAGAGACCCAGTACTTC
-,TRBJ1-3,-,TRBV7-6,CASSPQTDGNTIYF,TGTGCCAGCAGCCCGCAGACAGATGGAAACACCATATATTTT
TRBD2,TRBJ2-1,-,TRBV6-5,CASRAQTSGRGEQFF,TGTGCCAGCAGGGCCCAGACTAGCGGGAGGGGTGAGCAGTTCTTC
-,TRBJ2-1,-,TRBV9,CASSVGGQAGNEQFF,TGTGCCAGCAGCGTAGGTGGGCAGGCAGGCAATGAGCAGTTCTTC
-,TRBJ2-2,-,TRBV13,CASRETGRGSTGELFF,TGTGCCAGCAGGGAAACAGGGAGGGGGAGCACCGGGGAGCTGTTTTTT
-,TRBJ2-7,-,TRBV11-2,CASTLTGPGEQYF,TGTGCCAGCACCTTAACAGGGCCTGGAGAGCAGTACTTC
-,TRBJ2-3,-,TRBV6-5,CASSYQGRGTDTQYF,TGTGCCAGCAGTTACCAGGGGCGCGGCACAGATACGCAGTATTTT
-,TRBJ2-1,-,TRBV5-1,CASSPPQADSYNEQFF,TGCGCCAGCAGCCCCCCCCAGGCAGACTCCTACAATGAGCAGTTCTTC
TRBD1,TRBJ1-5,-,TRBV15,CATREPTGPNQPQHF,TGTGCCACCAGAGAGCCGACAGGGCCCAATCAGCCCCAGCATTTT
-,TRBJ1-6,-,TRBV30,CAWSVLFGLGVSPLHF,TGTGCCTGGAGTGTATTATTTGGTTTAGGGGTTTCACCCCTCCACTTT
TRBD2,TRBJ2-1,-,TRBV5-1,CASSFETSGSSYNEQFF,TGCGCCAGCAGCTTCGAGACTAGCGGGAGCTCCTACAATGAGCAGTTCTTC
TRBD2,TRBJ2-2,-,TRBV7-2,CASSLTSGSGGELFF,TGTGCCAGCAGCTTGACTAGCGGGAGTGGCGGGGAGCTGTTTTTT
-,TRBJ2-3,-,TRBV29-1,CSVEQVGTSTDTQYF,TGCAGCGTTGAACAGGTTGGGACTAGCACAGATACGCAGTATTTT
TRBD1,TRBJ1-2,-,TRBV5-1,CASSLTGGTYGYTF,TGCGCCAGCAGCTTGACAGGGGGCACCTATGGCTACACCTTC
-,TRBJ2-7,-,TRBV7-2,CASSLVSTGNNYEQYF,TGTGCCAGCAGCTTAGTTTCAACAGGGAATAACTACGAGCAGTACTTC
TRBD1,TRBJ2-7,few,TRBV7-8,CASSLTGDEQYF,TGTGCCAGCAGCTTGACAGGGGACGAGCAGTACTTC
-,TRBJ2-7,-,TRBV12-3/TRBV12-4,CASSPPGYEQYF,TGTGCCAGCAGTCCTCCGGGCTACGAGCAGTACTTC